This T cell receptor (beta chain) was sequenced for a study of blood T cell repertoires in COVID-19. Study information: Material from acute and convalescent COVID-19 was sourced from the United States, Italy and Spain. In each case, the material was cDNA or gDNA derived from T cells, B-cell-depleted T cells, or PBMCs.

V lost 2 bases and J 0 bases, leaving 10 bases between the germline ends. The germline gives CDR1 LNHDA, CDR2 SQIVND (reference sequence). The CDR3 sequence is 15 residues long. In the original analysis: Cell counts per sample came from amplifying reference gene primers. Repertoires were generated with immunoSEQ multiplex PCR, while TCRdb's copy carries only in-frame clones and drops some. The V and J calls and the clone size are those of that table, but D and trimming were determined from the DNA. The sample has 65,000 to 95,000 clones, 80% to 90% seen once. The receptor was isolated from an elderly man with acute or convalescent COVID-19. The V call is TRBV19, the J call TRBJ1-1, with D tentatively TRBD1 (6 bases). Sample: peripheral blood. The CDR3 DNA sequence: TGTGCCAGTAGTATAACCCGGACAGTGAACACTGAAGCTTTCTTT. This sequence encodes CASSITRTVNTEAFF.